What follows is one T cell receptor (beta chain) and its context. Antigen: not known. Here immunoSEQ multiplex PCR was the method, and the copy in TCRdb shows in-frame clones only, minus some. Here the sample spans about 150,000 clones, around 91% being singletons. Germline CDR1 is SGDLS and CDR2 is YYNGEE. Between the trimmed V and J ends, which lost 4 bases and 0 bases, there was a span of 11 bases. This CDR3 contains 14 residues. The data are from a study of T cell responses to AZD1222 COVID-19 vaccine. Overall study findings and caveats: The CD4 TCRs associated with vaccination extended across spike and predominated at 160-218 and 743-854. No repertoire was sampled before or during the peak T cell response, only after it. Donors were chiefly white British, with a greater number of females, and clonal diversity was perhaps underestimated. Only a handful of AZD1222 recipients tested seropositive at baseline.

The chain couples TRBV9 to TRBJ2-7; D is unresolved. Source: peripheral blood, taken on day 0 of AZD1222 vaccination. The sequence came from an adult in good health. The CDR3 nucleotides are TGTGCCAGCAGCCTCGAAACAAGCTCCTACGAGCAGTACTTC. Translating it yields CASSLETSSYEQYF. Based on the CDR3 plus reference TRBV9 and TRBJ2-7, the full variable domain is DSGVTQTPKHLITATGQRVTLRCSPRSGDLSVYWYQQSLDQGLQFLIQYYNGEERAKGNILERFSAQQFPDLHSELNLSSLELGDSALYFCASSLETSSYEQYFGPGTRLTVT.